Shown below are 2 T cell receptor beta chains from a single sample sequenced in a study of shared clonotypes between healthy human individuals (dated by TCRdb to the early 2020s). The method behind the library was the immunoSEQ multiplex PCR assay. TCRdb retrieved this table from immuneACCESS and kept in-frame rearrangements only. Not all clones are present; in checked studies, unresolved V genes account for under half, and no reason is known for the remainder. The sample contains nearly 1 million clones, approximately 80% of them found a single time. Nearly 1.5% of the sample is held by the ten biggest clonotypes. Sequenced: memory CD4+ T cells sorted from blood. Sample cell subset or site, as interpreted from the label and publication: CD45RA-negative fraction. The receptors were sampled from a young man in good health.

This CDR3 reads CAIMGPDRGFGEQYF. The DNA of the CDR3 is TGTGCCATCATGGGCCCTGACAGGGGGTTCGGCGAGCAGTACTTC. The gene calls are TRBV10-3 and TRBJ2-7, with 9 nucleotides matching TRBD1. In germline, CDR1 is ENHRY, CDR2 SYGVKD. The CDR3 runs 15 residues. The V and J ends lost 7 bases and 6 bases, in that order; junction bases with no gene match: 13.

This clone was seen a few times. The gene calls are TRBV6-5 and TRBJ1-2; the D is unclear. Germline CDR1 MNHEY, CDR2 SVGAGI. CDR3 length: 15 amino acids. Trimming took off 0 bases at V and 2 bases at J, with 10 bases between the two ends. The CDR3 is CASSYSIGGNYGYTF. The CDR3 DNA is TGTGCCAGCAGTTACTCGATTGGCGGGAACTATGGCTACACCTTC.